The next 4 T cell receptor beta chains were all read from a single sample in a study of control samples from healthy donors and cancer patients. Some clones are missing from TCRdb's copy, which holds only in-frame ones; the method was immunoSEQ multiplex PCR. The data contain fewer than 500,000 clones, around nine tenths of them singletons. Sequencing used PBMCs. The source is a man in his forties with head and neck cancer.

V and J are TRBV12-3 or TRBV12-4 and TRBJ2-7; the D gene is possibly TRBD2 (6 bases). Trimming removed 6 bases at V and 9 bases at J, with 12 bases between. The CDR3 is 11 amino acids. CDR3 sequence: CASSGTSGQYF. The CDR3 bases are TGTGCCAGCAGCGGGACTTCAGGGCAGTACTTC.

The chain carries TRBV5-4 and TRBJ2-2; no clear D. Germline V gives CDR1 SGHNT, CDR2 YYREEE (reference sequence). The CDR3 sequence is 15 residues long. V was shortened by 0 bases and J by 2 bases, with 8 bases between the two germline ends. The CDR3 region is CASSLALTNTGELFF. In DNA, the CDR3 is TGTGCCAGCAGCTTGGCGTTGACAAACACCGGGGAGCTGTTTTTT.

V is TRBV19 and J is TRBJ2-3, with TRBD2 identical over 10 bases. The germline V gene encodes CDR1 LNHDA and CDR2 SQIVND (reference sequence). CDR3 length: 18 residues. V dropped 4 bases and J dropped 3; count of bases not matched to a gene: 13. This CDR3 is CASSTPGGSGRPTDTQYF. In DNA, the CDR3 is TGTGCCAGTAGTACCCCGGGGGGTAGCGGGAGGCCTACAGATACGCAGTATTTT.

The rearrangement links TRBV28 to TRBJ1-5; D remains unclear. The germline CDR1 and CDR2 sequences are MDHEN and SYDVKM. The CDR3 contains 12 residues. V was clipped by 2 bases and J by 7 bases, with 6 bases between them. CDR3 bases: TGTGCCAGCAGTTTACTCCGGCAGCCCCAGCATTTT. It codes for CASSLLRQPQHF.